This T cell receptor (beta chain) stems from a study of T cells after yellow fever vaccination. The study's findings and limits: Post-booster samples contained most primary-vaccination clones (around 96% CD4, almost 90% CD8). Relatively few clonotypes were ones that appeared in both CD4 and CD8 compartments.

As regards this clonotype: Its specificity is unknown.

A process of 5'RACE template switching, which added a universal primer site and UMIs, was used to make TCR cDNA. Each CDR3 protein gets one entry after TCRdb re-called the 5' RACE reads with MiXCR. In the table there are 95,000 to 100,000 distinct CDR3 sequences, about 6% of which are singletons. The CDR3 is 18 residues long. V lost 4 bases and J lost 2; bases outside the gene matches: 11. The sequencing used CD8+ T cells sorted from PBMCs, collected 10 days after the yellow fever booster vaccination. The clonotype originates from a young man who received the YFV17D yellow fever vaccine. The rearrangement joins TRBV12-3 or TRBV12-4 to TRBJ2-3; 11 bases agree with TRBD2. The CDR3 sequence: CASSSANLAGGDTDTQYF. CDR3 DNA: TGTGCCAGCAGTTCAGCCAACCTAGCGGGGGGCGACACAGATACGCAGTATTTT.